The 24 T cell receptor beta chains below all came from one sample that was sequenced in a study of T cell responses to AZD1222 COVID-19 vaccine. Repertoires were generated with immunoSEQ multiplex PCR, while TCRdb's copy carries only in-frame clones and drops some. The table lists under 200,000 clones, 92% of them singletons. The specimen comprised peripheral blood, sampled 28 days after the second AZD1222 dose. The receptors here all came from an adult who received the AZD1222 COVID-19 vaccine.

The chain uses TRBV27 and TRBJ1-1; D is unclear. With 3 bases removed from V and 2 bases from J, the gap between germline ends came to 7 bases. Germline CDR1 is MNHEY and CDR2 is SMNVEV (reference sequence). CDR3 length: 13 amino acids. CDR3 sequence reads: CASSFSANTEAFF. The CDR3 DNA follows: TGTGCCAGCAGTTTCAGCGCAAACACTGAAGCTTTCTTT.

The CDR3 reads CASSQGVGFYNEQFF. As DNA, the CDR3 is TGCGCCAGCAGCCAAGGGGTCGGCTTTTACAATGAGCAGTTCTTC. V is TRBV4-3 and J is TRBJ2-1; no clear D. The V end lost 1 base, the J end lost 4 bases, and 11 bases lay between the germline ends. The CDR3 has 15 residues. The germline CDR1 and CDR2 sequences are LGHNA and YSLEER.

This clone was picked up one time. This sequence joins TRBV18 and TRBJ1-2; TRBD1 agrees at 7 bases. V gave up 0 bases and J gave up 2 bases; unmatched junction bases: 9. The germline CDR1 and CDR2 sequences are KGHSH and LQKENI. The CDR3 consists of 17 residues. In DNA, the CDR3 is TGTGCCAGCTCACCACCGGGCGCTCAGGGGGACAACTATGGCTACACCTTC. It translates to CASSPPGAQGDNYGYTF.

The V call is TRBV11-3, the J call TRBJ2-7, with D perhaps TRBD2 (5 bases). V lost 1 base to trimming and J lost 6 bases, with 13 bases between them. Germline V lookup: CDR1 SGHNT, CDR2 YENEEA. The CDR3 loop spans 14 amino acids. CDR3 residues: CASSLARAPAEQYF. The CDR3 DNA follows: TGTGCCAGCAGCTTAGCGAGGGCGCCGGCCGAGCAGTACTTC. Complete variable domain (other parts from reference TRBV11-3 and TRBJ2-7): EAGVVQSPRYKIIEKKQPVAFWCNPISGHNTLYWYLQNLGQGPELLIRYENEEAVDDSQLPKDRFSAERLKGVDSTLKIQPAELGDSAVYLCASSLARAPAEQYFGPGTRLTVT.

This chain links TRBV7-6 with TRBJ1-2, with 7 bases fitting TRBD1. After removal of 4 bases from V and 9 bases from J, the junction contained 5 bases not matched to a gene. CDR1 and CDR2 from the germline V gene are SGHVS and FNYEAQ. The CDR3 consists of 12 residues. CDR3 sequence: CASSSRTGSYTF. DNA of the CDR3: TGTGCCAGCAGCTCCCGGACAGGAAGCTACACCTTC.

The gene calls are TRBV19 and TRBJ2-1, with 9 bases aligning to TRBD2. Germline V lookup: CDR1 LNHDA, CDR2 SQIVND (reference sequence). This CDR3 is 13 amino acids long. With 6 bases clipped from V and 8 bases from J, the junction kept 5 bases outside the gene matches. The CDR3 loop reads CASSISGSDEQFF. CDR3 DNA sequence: TGTGCCAGTAGCATTAGCGGGAGCGATGAGCAGTTCTTC.

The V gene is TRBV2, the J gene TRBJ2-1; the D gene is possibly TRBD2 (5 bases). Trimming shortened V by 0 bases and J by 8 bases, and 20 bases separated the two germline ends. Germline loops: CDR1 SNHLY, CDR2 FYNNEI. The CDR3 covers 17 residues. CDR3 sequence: CASSEALGTYGTHEQFF. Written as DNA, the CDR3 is TGTGCCAGCAGTGAAGCACTAGGTACCTATGGAACTCATGAGCAGTTCTTC.

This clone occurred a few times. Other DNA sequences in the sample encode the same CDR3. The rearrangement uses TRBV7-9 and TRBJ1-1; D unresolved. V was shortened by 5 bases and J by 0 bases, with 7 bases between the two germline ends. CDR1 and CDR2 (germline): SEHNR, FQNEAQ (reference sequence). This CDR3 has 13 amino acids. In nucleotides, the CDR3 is TGTGCCAGCAGCCTAGATATGAACACTGAAGCTTTCTTT. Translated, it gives CASSLDMNTEAFF.

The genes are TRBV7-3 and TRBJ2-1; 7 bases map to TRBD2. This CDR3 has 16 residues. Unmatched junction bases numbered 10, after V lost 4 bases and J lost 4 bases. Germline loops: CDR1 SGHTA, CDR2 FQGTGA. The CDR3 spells CASSSATGLLYNEQFF. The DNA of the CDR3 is TGTGCCAGCAGCTCCGCCACGGGACTACTTTACAATGAGCAGTTCTTC.

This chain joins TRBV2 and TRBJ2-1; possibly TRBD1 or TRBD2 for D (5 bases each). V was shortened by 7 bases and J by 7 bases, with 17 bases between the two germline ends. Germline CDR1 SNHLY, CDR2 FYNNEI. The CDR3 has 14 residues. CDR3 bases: TGTGCCAGCAATCTAGGAGGCGCAGGGAATGAGCAGTTCTTC. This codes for CASNLGGAGNEQFF.

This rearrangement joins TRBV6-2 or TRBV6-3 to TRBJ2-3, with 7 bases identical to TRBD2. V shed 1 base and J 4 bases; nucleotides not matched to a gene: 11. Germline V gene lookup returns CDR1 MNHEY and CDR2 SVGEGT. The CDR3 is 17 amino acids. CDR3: CASSYYLGGRGADTQYF. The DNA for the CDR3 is TGTGCCAGCAGTTACTACCTTGGCGGGAGAGGGGCAGATACGCAGTATTTT.

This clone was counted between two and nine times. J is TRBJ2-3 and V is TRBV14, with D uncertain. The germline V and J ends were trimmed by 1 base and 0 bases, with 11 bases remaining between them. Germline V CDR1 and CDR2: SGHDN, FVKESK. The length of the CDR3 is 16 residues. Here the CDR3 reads CASSQGASLSTDTQYF. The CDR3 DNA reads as TGTGCCAGCAGCCAAGGCGCCAGCCTGAGCACAGATACGCAGTATTTT.

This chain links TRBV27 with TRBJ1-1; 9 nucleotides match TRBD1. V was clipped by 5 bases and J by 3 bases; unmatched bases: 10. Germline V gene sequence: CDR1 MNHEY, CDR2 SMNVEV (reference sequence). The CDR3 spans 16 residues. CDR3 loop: CASSPGDREFDTEAFF. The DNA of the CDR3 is TGTGCCAGCAGTCCGGGGGACAGGGAGTTTGACACTGAAGCTTTCTTT.

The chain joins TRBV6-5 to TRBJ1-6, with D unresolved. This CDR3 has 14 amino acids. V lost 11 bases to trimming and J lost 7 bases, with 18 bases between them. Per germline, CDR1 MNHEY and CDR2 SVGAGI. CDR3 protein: CAVKDVSTNSPLHF. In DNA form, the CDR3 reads TGTGCCGTCAAGGATGTTTCAACCAATTCACCCCTCCACTTT.

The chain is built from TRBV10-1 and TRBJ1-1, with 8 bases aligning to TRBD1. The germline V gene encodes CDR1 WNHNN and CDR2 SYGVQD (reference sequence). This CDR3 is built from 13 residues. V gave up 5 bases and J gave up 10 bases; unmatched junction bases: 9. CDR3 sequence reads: CASSHSTGGRAFF. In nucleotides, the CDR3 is TGCGCCAGCAGTCACTCAACAGGGGGGAGAGCTTTCTTT.

CDR3 sequence reads: CASSLNPAGGPSEQYF. In nucleotides, the CDR3 is TGTGCCAGCAGCTTAAATCCAGCGGGAGGCCCCTCAGAGCAGTACTTC. This rearrangement joins TRBV7-3 to TRBJ2-7; 9 positions match TRBD2. This CDR3 contains 16 residues. After removal of 1 base from V and 7 bases from J, the junction contained 11 bases not matched to a gene. CDR1 and CDR2 (germline): SGHTA, FQGTGA. The full variable domain, its missing parts supplied by reference TRBV7-3 and TRBJ2-7, is GAGVSQTPSNKVTEKGKYVELRCDPISGHTALYWYRQSLGQGPEFLIYFQGTGAADDSGLPNDRFFAVRPEGSVSTLKIQRTERGDSAVYLCASSLNPAGGPSEQYFGPGTRLTVT.

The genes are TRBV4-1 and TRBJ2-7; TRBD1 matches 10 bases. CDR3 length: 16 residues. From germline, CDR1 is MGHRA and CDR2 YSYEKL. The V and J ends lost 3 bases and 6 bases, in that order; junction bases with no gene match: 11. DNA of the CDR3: TGCGCCAGCAGCCACCAACTCCGGGACAGGGGACGCGAGCAGTACTTC. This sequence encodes CASSHQLRDRGREQYF.

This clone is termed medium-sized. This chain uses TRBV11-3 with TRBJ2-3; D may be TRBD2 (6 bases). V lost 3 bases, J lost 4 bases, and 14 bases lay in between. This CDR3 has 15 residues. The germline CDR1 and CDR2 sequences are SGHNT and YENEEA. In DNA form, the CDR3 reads TGTGCCAGCAGCTTGGGACTCCAAAACCCAGATACGCAGTATTTT. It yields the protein CASSLGLQNPDTQYF.

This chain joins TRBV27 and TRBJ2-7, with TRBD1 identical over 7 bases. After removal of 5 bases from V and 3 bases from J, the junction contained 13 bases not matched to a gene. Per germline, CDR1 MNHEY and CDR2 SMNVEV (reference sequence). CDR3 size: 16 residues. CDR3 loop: CASSPNPGTVDYEQYF. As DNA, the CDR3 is TGTGCCAGCAGTCCCAATCCCGGGACAGTTGACTACGAGCAGTACTTC.

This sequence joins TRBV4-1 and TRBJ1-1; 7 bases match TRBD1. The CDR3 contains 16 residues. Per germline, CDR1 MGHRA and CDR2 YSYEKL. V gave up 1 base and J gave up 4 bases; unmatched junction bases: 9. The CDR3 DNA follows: TGCGCCAGCAGCCAAGGCTTAGGGGGCAAGGGCACTGAAGCTTTCTTT. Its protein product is CASSQGLGGKGTEAFF.

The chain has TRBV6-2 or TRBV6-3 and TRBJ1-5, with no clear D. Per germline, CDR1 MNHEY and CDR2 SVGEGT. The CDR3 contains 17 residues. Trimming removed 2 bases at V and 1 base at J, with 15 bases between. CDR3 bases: TGTGCCAGCAGTTACAATGGCGGGTTTAGAAGCAATCAGCCCCAGCATTTT. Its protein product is CASSYNGGFRSNQPQHF.

The CDR3 protein is CASSYYPIGSPLHF. Written as DNA, the CDR3 is TGTGCCAGCAGTTACTATCCGATCGGTTCACCCCTCCACTTT. V and J are TRBV7-2 and TRBJ1-6; D call uncertain. Germline V CDR1 and CDR2: SGHTA, FQGNSA. The CDR3 extends over 14 amino acids. V lost 6 bases, J lost 9 bases, and 15 bases lay in between.

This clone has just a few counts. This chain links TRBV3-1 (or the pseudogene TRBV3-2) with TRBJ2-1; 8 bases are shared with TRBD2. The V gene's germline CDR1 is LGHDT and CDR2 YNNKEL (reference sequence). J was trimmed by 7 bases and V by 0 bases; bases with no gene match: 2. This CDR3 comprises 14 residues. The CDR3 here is CASSQEGGGNEQFF. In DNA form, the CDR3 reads TGTGCCAGCAGCCAAGAGGGCGGGGGGAATGAGCAGTTCTTC.

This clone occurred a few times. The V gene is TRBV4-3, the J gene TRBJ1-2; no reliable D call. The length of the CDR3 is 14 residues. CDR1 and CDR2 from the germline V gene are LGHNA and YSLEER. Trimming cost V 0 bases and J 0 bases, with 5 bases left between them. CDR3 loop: CASSQDLTNYGYTF. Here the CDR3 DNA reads TGCGCCAGCAGCCAAGATTTAACTAACTATGGCTACACCTTC.